This T cell receptor beta chain was captured by sequencing in a study of cytomegalovirus exposure and HLA in healthy donors. The PCR used 60 Vbeta and 13 Jbeta primers. The assay was immunoSEQ multiplex PCR, and TCRdb's table has in-frame clones only and misses some. The table includes about 160,000 clones, less than 80% detected once. Sample: PBMCs. This TCR was recovered from a female donor in good health and CMV-seronegative.

The DNA for the CDR3 is TGTGCCAGCAGCTTGCCCCCAGGGGGCGAGGAAAAACTGTTTTTT. It yields the protein CASSLPPGGEEKLFF. The chain combines TRBV5-5 with TRBJ1-4, with 8 bases lining up with TRBD1. CDR1 is SGHKS, CDR2 YYEKEE, per germline (reference sequence). After removal of 1 base from V and 8 bases from J, the junction contained 7 bases not matched to a gene. The CDR3 contains 15 residues.